A selection of T cell receptor beta chains follows, all from one sample in a study of CD8 T cells in Susac syndrome. TCRdb reprocessed the immunoSEQ multiplex PCR reads with MiXCR, giving one entry per CDR3 protein. The sample carries around 170,000 distinct CDR3 sequences, roughly 95% recorded once. Specimen: CD8+ T cells from PBMCs. These TCRs come from a human donor with multiple sclerosis. The CDR3 runs from the conserved cysteine through the conserved F or W.

v_gene: TRBV9; j_gene: TRBJ1-2; CDR3aa: CASSTGGNYGYTF
v_gene: TRBV4-1; j_gene: TRBJ2-2; CDR3aa: CASSQASNTGELFF
v_gene: TRBV27; j_gene: TRBJ2-3; CDR3aa: CASSLGRTTDTQYF
v_gene: TRBV6-2/TRBV6-3; j_gene: TRBJ2-3; CDR3aa: CASTWTGFTDTQYF
v_gene: TRBV7-2; j_gene: TRBJ2-7; CDR3aa: CASSQDGRTRTYEQYF
v_gene: TRBV29-1; j_gene: TRBJ1-2; CDR3aa: CSVLTGSNYGYTF
v_gene: TRBV7-9; j_gene: TRBJ2-5; CDR3aa: CASSTPQGAQETQYF
v_gene: TRBV13; j_gene: TRBJ2-1; CDR3aa: CASSARDFYNEQFF
v_gene: TRBV9; j_gene: TRBJ1-2; CDR3aa: CASSVGSNRGDGYTF
v_gene: TRBV29-1; j_gene: TRBJ1-1; CDR3aa: CSALGVTGTEAFF
v_gene: TRBV7-9; j_gene: TRBJ2-1; CDR3aa: CASSFQAGTYNEQFF
v_gene: TRBV7-9; j_gene: TRBJ2-2; CDR3aa: CASSFVARGGDTGELFF
v_gene: TRBV7-9; j_gene: TRBJ2-1; CDR3aa: CASSPLGRYYNEQFF
v_gene: TRBV5-6; j_gene: TRBJ2-1; CDR3aa: CASSLSRFSGGYNEQFF
v_gene: TRBV9; j_gene: TRBJ2-3; CDR3aa: CASSVSGRGADTQYF
v_gene: TRBV6-2/TRBV6-3; j_gene: TRBJ2-7; CDR3aa: CASGTSGRYEQYF
v_gene: TRBV7-9; j_gene: TRBJ2-5; CDR3aa: CASQGPLQETQYF
v_gene: TRBV9; j_gene: TRBJ2-5; CDR3aa: CASSVHGALQETQYF
v_gene: TRBV7-6; j_gene: TRBJ2-3; CDR3aa: CASTKRRDGTDTQYF
v_gene: TRBV9; j_gene: TRBJ1-1; CDR3aa: CASGPGQITEAFF
v_gene: TRBV3-1; j_gene: TRBJ2-7; CDR3aa: CASSQVLQGRRYEQYF
v_gene: TRBV11-2; j_gene: TRBJ1-1; CDR3aa: CASSSSAEAFF
v_gene: TRBV20-1; j_gene: TRBJ2-3; CDR3aa: CSARVAGGTDTQYF
v_gene: TRBV23-1; j_gene: TRBJ2-6; CDR3aa: CASSQKGGEDFSGANVLTF
v_gene: TRBV9; j_gene: TRBJ2-7; CDR3aa: CASSPLAGAGYEQYF
v_gene: TRBV2; j_gene: TRBJ1-2; CDR3aa: CASSDPYGYTF
v_gene: TRBV11-2; j_gene: TRBJ2-2; CDR3aa: CASSLGKRFNTGELFF
v_gene: TRBV20-1; j_gene: TRBJ2-2; CDR3aa: CSARGLGRENTGELFF
v_gene: TRBV9; j_gene: TRBJ2-3; CDR3aa: CASSFSGEHTDTQYF
v_gene: TRBV9; j_gene: TRBJ2-5; CDR3aa: CASSVGTSEFWETQYF
v_gene: TRBV27; j_gene: TRBJ2-4; CDR3aa: CASSRRGKNIQYF
v_gene: TRBV3-1; j_gene: TRBJ1-1; CDR3aa: CASSQGRTQNTEAFF
v_gene: TRBV29-1; j_gene: TRBJ2-1; CDR3aa: CSAPRTSGSGEQFF